What follows describes a single T cell receptor (beta chain). No antigen is known for it. This record comes from a study of T cell responses to AZD1222 COVID-19 vaccine. Study at large: Investigators merged groups given second doses at roughly 4 or roughly 12 weeks. Study-level results: Donors skewed white British and female; clonal diversity was possibly underestimated.

Profiled with immunoSEQ multiplex PCR; TCRdb holds only in-frame clones, not every one. The table shows nearly 95,000 clones, with 90% occurring only once. Germline values: CDR1 SNHLY, CDR2 FYNNEI. The CDR3 spans 17 residues. J was trimmed by 3 bases and V by 1 base; bases with no gene match: 9. The sample in question was peripheral blood, obtained on day 0 of AZD1222 vaccination. The gene calls are TRBV2 and TRBJ2-5; 9 bases fit TRBD1. This sequence was found in an adult in good health. The chain's CDR3 is CASSEVGTGNREETQYF. CDR3 coding DNA: TGTGCCAGCAGTGAAGTGGGGACAGGGAACCGCGAAGAGACCCAGTACTTC.